This TCR beta chain was retrieved from a study of long-term antiretroviral therapy in people with HIV. Study-wide results and limits: All time points showed a repertoire dominated by clones expanded before ART.

Version v3.0 of the immunoSEQ assay was performed at survey level. Data came from immunoSEQ multiplex PCR; TCRdb stores just in-frame clones and leaves some out. The table has about 20,000 clones, just under 80% seen once. Treatment for all HIV-infected participants took place in the United States. This clone was seen a handful of times. Its matching antigen is unknown. From germline, CDR1 is KGHSH and CDR2 LQKENI. V gave up 6 bases and J gave up 6 bases, with 14 bases separating them. The CDR3 consists of 13 residues. The material was unsorted PBMCs, obtained 0.3 years after starting antiretroviral therapy. This receptor was taken from a woman between 50 and 59 years old with HIV. The genes are TRBV18 and TRBJ1-2; D is undetermined. The CDR3 is CASSTLAEDGYTF. CDR3 bases: TGTGCCAGCTCCACCCTCGCGGAGGATGGCTACACCTTC.